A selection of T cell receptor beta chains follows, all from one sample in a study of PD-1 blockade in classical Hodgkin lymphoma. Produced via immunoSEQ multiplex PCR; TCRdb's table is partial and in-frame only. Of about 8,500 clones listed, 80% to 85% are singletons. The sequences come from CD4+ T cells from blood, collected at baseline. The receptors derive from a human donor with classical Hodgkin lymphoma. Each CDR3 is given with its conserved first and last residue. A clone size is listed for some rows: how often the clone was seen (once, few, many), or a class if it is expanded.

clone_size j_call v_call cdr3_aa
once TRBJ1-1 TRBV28 CASTPPEGLNTEAFF
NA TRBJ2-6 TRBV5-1 CASSPLSGANVLTF
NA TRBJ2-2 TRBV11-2 CASRTSENTGELFF
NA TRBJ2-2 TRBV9 CASSVGRMNTGELFF
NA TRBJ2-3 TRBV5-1 CASSLVAGGPGDTQYF
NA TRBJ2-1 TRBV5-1 CASSLITAGGSEQFF
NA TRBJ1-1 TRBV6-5 CASSVRPEGDTEAFF
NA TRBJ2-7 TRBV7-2 CASSTDSGRTFYEQYF
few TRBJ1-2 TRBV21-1 CASSTVPNYGYTF
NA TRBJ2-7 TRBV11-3 CASSLDGSGAYEQYF
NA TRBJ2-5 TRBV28 CASSLGVGSQETQYF
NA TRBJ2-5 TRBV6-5 CASSRTGSGETQYF
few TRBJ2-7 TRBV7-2 CASSLFTGGNEQYF
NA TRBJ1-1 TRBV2 CASSLTGTGPTEAFF
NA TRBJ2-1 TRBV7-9 CASSSSGNEQFF
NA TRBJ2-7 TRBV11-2 CASSPPLAGAPYEQYF
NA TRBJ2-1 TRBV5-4 CASSLRDSYNEQFF
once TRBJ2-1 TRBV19 CASSIRLAGVAYNEQFF
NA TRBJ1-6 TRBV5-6 CASSFKAGSNNSPLHF
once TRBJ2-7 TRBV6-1 CASSETGVGGYEQYF
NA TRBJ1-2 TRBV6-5 CASRGAGGEGYTF
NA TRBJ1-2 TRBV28 CASSSPGGQGNYGYTF
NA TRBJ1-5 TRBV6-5 CASSYSQGRKPQHF
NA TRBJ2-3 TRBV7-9 CASSFSGPSTDTQYF
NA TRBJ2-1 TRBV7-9 CASSGAPGTGVYNEQFF
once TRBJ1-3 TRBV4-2 CASSQDKWASGNTIYF
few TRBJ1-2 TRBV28 CASSLGGRLIGYTF
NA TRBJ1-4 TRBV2 CASSEMRARVEKLFF
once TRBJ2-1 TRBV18 CASSAGLENEQFF
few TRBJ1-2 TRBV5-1 CASSLVSGLYGYTF
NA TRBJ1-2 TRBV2 CASSERANYGYTF
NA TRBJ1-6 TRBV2 CASSVTDYNSPLHF
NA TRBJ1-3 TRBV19 CASRSTGNTIYF
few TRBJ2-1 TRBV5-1 CASRSTSGVYNEQFF
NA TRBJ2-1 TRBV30 CAWSVPGAGYNEQFF
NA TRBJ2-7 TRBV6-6 CASSYLPLGYEQYF
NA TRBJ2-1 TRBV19 CASGTRVQFF
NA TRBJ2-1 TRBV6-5 CASSYSYGTAYNEQFF
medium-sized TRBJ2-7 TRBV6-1 CASSEYEREPHEQYF
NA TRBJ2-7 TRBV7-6 CASSLGQEYEQYF